These 4 T cell receptor beta chains originate from one sample sequenced in a study of Ad26.COV2.S vaccination and SARS-CoV-2 variants. Repertoires were generated with immunoSEQ multiplex PCR, while TCRdb's copy carries only in-frame clones and drops some. Altogether 350,000 to 450,000 clones are present, about 91% being singletons, with the ten largest covering around 4%. The specimen was peripheral blood, collected after recovery from COVID-19. These receptors originate from a human donor who had recovered from COVID-19.

This sequence joins TRBV7-8 and TRBJ2-4; TRBD1 matches 8 bases. Losses at the gene ends were 4 bases for V and 7 bases for J; bases not matched to a gene: 9. Germline values: CDR1 SGHVS, CDR2 FQNEAQ. The CDR3 covers 15 residues. The CDR3 protein is CASSSRQGSVNIQYF. CDR3 nucleotide sequence: TGTGCCAGCAGCTCTCGACAGGGGTCTGTGAACATTCAGTACTTC.

The CDR3 sequence: CASTSPALLSYNEQFF. The CDR3 nucleotides are TGTGCCAGCACCTCCCCGGCCCTCCTTTCCTACAATGAGCAGTTCTTC. The genes are TRBV27 and TRBJ2-1; D uncertain. V was clipped by 7 bases and J by 1 base, with 17 bases between them. This CDR3 is built from 16 residues. Germline V lookup: CDR1 MNHEY, CDR2 SMNVEV (reference sequence).

The J gene is TRBJ2-3, the V gene TRBV5-1, with D perhaps TRBD1 or TRBD2 (6 bases each). CDR3 length: 17 residues. CDR1 is SGHRS, CDR2 YFSETQ, per germline. The V gene lost 4 bases and the J gene lost 1 base, with 19 bases spanning the gap. The CDR3 DNA reads as TGCGCCAGCAGCCCAGAAGTGTACGGGGGCCGCACAGATACGCAGTATTTT. Protein product: CASSPEVYGGRTDTQYF.

The chain combines TRBV6-5 with TRBJ2-7; D unresolved. V was clipped by 5 bases and J by 1 base, with 6 bases between them. The CDR3 has 12 amino acids. Germline loops: CDR1 MNHEY, CDR2 SVGAGI. CDR3 protein: CASSPGSYEQYF. The CDR3 DNA is TGTGCCAGCAGTCCCGGATCCTACGAGCAGTACTTC.